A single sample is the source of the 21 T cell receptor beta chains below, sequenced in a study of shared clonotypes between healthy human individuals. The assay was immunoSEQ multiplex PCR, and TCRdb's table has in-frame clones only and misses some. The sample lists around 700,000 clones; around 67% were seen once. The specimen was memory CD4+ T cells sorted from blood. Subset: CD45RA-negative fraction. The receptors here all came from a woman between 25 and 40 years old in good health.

CDR3 nucleotide sequence: TGCGCCAGTTGGCCCACCGGGACAGGGAACACCGGGGAGCTGTTTTTT. Amino acids: CASWPTGTGNTGELFF. The chain carries TRBV5-1 and TRBJ2-2, with 8 bases aligning to TRBD1. The CDR3 covers 16 residues. Germline V gene sequence: CDR1 SGHRS, CDR2 YFSETQ. J was trimmed by 1 base and V by 8 bases; bases with no gene match: 10.

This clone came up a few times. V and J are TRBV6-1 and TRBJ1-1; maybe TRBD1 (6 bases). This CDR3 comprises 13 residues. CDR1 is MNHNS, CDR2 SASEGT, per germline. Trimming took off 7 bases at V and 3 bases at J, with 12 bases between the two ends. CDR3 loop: CASTRGEDTEAFF. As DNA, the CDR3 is TGTGCCAGCACCAGGGGCGAGGACACTGAAGCTTTCTTT.

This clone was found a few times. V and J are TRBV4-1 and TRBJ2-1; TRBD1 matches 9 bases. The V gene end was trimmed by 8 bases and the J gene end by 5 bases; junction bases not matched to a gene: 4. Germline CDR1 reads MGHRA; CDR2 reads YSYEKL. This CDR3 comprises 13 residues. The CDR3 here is CASRGQGHNEQFF. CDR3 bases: TGCGCCAGCCGGGGACAGGGACACAATGAGCAGTTCTTC.

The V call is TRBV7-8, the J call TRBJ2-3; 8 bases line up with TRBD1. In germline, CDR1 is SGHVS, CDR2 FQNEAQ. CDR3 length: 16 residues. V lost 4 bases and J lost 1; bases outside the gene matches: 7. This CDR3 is CASSYGWGQGTDTQYF. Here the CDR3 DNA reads TGTGCCAGCAGCTATGGGTGGGGACAGGGCACAGATACGCAGTATTTT.

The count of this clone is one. CDR3: CASSISGIVHEQFF. In DNA form, the CDR3 reads TGTGCCAGTAGTATAAGCGGGATTGTGCATGAGCAGTTCTTC. The J gene is TRBJ2-1, the V gene TRBV19; 7 nucleotides agree with TRBD2. Trimming cost V 2 bases and J 8 bases; bases outside gene matches: 6. Per germline, CDR1 LNHDA and CDR2 SQIVND (reference sequence). The CDR3 sequence is 14 residues long. Using reference TRBV19 and TRBJ2-1 for the parts outside the CDR3, the full variable domain is DGGITQSPKYLFRKEGQNVTLSCEQNLNHDAMYWYRQDPGQGLRLIYYSQIVNDFQKGDIAEGYSVSREKKESFPLTVTSAQKNPTAFYLCASSISGIVHEQFFGPGTRLTVL.

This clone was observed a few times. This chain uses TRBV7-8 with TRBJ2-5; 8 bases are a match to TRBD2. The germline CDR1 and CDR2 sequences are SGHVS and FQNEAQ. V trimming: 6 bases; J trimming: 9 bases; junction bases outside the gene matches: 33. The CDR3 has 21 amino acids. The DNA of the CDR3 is TGTGCCAGCAGGAGTCGGACATCAACTAGCGGAGGTAGCAGAGGGGACGGGGCCCAGTACTTC. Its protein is CASRSRTSTSGGSRGDGAQYF.

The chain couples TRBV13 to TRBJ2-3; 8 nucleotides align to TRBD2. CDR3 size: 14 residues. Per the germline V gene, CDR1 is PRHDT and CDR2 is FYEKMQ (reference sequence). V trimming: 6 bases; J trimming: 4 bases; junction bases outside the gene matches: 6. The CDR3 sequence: CASRGSGSPDTQYF. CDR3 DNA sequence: TGTGCCAGCAGAGGCAGCGGGAGTCCAGATACGCAGTATTTT.

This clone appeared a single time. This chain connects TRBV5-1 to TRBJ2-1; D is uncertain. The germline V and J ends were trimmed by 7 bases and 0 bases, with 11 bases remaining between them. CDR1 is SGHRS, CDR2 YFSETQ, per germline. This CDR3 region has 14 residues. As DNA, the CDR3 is TGCGCCAGCCAGACTCAAAGCTCCTACAATGAGCAGTTCTTC. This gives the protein CASQTQSSYNEQFF. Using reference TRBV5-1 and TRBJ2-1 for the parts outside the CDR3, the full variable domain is KAGVTQTPRYLIKTRGQQVTLSCSPISGHRSVSWYQQTPGQGLQFLFEYFSETQRNKGNFPGRFSGRQFSNSRSEMNVSTLELGDSALYLCASQTQSSYNEQFFGPGTRLTVL.

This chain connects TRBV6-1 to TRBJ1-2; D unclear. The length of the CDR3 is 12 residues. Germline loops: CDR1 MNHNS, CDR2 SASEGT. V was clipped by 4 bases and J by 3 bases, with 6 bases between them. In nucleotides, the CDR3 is TGTGCCAGCAGTGTGACCTACTATGGCTACACCTTC. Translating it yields CASSVTYYGYTF.

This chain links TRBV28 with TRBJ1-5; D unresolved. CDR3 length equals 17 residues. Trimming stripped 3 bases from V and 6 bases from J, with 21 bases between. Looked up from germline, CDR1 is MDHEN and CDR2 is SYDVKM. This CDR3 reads CASSFPLGRSVGQPQHF. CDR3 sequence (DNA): TGTGCCAGCAGTTTCCCCCTAGGTAGAAGTGTCGGTCAGCCCCAGCATTTT.

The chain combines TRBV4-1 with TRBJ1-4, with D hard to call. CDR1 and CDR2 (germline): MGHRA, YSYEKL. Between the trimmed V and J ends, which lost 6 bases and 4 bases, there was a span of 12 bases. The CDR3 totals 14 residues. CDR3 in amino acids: CASSQSRFNEKLFF. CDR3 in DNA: TGCGCCAGCAGTCAAAGCAGATTTAATGAAAAACTGTTTTTT.

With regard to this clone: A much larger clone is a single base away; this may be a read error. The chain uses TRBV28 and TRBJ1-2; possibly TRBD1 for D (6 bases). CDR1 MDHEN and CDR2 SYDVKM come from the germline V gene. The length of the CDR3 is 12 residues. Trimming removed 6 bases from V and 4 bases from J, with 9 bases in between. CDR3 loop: CASRAGVYGYTF. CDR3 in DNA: TGTGCCAGCAGGGCAGGGGTCTATGGCTACACCTTC.

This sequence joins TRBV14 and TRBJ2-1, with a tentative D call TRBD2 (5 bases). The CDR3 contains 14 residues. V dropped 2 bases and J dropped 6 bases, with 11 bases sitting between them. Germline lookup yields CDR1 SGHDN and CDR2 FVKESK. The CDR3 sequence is CASSQQLVGNEQFF. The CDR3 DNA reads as TGTGCCAGCAGCCAACAACTAGTAGGCAATGAGCAGTTCTTC.

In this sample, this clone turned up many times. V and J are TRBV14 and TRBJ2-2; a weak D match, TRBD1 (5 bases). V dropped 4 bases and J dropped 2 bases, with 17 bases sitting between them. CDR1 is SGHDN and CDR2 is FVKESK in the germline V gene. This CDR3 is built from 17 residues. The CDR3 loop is CASSLLKGQGNTGELFF. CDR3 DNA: TGTGCCAGCAGCCTCTTAAAGGGGCAGGGTAACACCGGGGAGCTGTTTTTT. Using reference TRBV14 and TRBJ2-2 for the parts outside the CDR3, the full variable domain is EAGVTQFPSHSVIEKGQTVTLRCDPISGHDNLYWYRRVMGKEIKFLLHFVKESKQDESGMPNNRFLAERTGGTYSTLKVQPAELEDSGVYFCASSLLKGQGNTGELFFGEGSRLTVL.

The CDR3 loop reads CASSFSGTADSGANVLTF. CDR3 DNA: TGTGCCAGCAGCTTTTCAGGGACTGCCGACTCTGGGGCCAACGTCCTGACTTTC. The chain recombines TRBV7-6 with TRBJ2-6, with D possibly matching TRBD2 (6 bases). The length of the CDR3 is 18 residues. V was pared by 3 bases and J by 0 bases, with 15 bases between. From germline, CDR1 is SGHVS and CDR2 FNYEAQ.

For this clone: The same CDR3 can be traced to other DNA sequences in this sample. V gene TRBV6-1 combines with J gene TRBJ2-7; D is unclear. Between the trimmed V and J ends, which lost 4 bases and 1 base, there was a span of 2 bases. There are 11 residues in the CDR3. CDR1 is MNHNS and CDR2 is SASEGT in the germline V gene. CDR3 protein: CASSVSYEQYF. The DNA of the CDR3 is TGTGCCAGCAGTGTGTCCTACGAGCAGTACTTC.

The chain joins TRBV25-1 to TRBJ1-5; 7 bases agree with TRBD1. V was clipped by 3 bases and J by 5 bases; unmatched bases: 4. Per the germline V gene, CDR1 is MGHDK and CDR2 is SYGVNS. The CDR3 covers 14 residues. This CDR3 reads CASSEGRGHQPQHF. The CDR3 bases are TGTGCCAGCAGTGAGGGTAGGGGGCATCAGCCCCAGCATTTT.

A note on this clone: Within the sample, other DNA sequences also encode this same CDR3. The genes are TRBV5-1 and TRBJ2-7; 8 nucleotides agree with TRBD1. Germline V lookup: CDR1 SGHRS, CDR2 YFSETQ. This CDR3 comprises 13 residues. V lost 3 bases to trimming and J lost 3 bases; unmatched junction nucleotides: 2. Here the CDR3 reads CASSSGQGYEQYF. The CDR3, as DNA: TGCGCCAGCAGCTCCGGACAGGGCTACGAGCAGTACTTC.

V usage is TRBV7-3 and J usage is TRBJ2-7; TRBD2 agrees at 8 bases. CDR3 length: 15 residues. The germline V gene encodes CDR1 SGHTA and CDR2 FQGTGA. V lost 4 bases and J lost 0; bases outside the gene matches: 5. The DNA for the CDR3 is TGTGCCAGCAGCTCCGGCGGGGGGAGCTCCTACGAGCAGTACTTC. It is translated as CASSSGGGSSYEQYF.

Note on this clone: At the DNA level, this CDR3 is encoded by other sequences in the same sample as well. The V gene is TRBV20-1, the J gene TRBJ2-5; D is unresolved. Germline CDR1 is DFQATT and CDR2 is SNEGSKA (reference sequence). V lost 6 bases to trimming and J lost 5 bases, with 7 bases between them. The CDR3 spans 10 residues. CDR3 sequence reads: CSASTETQYF. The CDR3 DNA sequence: TGCAGTGCCTCGACTGAGACCCAGTACTTC.

The CDR3 spells CASSGEGQGQSPQHF. CDR3 in DNA: TGTGCCAGCAGCGGGGAGGGACAGGGTCAGTCACCCCAGCATTTT. The chain couples TRBV2 to TRBJ1-5, with TRBD1 matching 9 bases. CDR1 and CDR2 from the germline V gene are SNHLY and FYNNEI. The CDR3 totals 15 residues. The junction had 13 bases not matched to a gene; V was cut back by 6 bases and J by 10 bases.